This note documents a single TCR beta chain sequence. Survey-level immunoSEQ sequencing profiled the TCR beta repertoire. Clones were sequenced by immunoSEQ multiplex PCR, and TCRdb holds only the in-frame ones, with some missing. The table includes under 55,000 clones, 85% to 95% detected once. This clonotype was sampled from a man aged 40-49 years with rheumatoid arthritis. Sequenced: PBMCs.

The CDR3: CASRLQTSGMDTQYF. The DNA for the CDR3 is TGCGCCAGCAGACTACAGACTAGCGGGATGGATACGCAGTATTTT. The chain links TRBV5-1 to TRBJ2-3, with TRBD2 matching 11 bases. The CDR3 covers 15 residues. J lost 6 bases, V lost 5 bases, and 8 bases had no gene match. Germline CDR1 is SGHRS and CDR2 is YFSETQ.